The source of this TCR beta chain is a study of CD8 T cells in Susac syndrome. Random-hexamer reverse transcription was applied to roughly 0.45 to 1 ug RNA. TCRdb reanalysed the immunoSEQ multiplex PCR reads using MiXCR and keeps one entry per CDR3 protein. The sample consists of approximately 140,000 distinct CDR3 sequences, roughly 95% of them appearing once. The CDR3 has 16 amino acids. The ends were cut back, 0 bases at V and 2 bases at J, with 8 bases in the middle. CDR1 is MNHEY, CDR2 SVGAGI, per germline. Sequencing input: CD4+ T cells from PBMCs. This TCR was recovered from a human donor with multiple sclerosis. The chain employs TRBV6-5 and TRBJ2-6; tentatively, D is TRBD1 (5 bases). The CDR3 is CASSYSRQTGANVLTF. CDR3 coding DNA: TGTGCCAGCAGTTACTCGAGACAGACTGGGGCCAACGTCCTGACTTTC.